One and the same sample provided the 13 T cell receptor beta chains below, sequenced in a study of blood T cell repertoires in COVID-19. TCRdb's table, derived via immunoSEQ multiplex PCR, lists solely in-frame clones and lacks some. Among around 220,000 clones listed, 84% were seen once. Sequenced sample: peripheral blood. These receptor sequences come from a man in his thirties or forties with active or convalescent COVID-19.

The chain joins TRBV29-1 to TRBJ1-1; D is uncertain. The CDR3 length is 11 residues. Trimming removed 4 bases at V and 4 bases at J, with 7 bases between. CDR1 is SQVTM, CDR2 ANQGSEA, per germline. The CDR3 is CSVVTPTEAFF. CDR3 DNA sequence: TGCAGCGTTGTAACTCCCACTGAAGCTTTCTTT.

The chain uses TRBV2 and TRBJ1-5; the D gene is possibly TRBD1 (5 bases). The CDR3 totals 15 residues. Germline CDR1 reads SNHLY; CDR2 reads FYNNEI. Trimming stripped 7 bases from V and 0 bases from J, with 13 bases between. CDR3 DNA: TGTGCCAGCACTAAAGACAGACTTAGCAATCAGCCCCAGCATTTT. Encoded protein: CASTKDRLSNQPQHF. The full variable domain, completed using reference TRBV2 and TRBJ1-5, is EPEVTQTPSHQVTQMGQEVILRCVPISNHLYFYWYRQILGQKVEFLVSFYNNEISEKSEIFDDQFSVERPDGSNFTLKIRSTKLEDSAMYFCASTKDRLSNQPQHFGDGTRLSIL.

V and J are TRBV7-8 and TRBJ1-1, with D possibly TRBD1 on 6 matching bases. Per germline, CDR1 SGHVS and CDR2 FQNEAQ. Between the trimmed V and J ends, which lost 5 bases and 0 bases, there was a span of 13 bases. The CDR3 has 15 amino acids. In nucleotides, the CDR3 is TGTGCCAGCAGCACAAAGGGGGGGGTGAACACTGAAGCTTTCTTT. Encoded protein: CASSTKGGVNTEAFF.

V gene TRBV21-1 combines with J gene TRBJ1-4. TRBV21-1 is tagged as a pseudogene. The length of the CDR3 is 12 residues. CDR3 amino acids: CANTGGCEKLFF. The CDR3 nucleotides are TGTGCCAATACGGGCGGGTGCGAAAAACTGTTTTTT.

V and J are TRBV24-1 and TRBJ1-1, with 9 bases aligning to TRBD1. The germline V gene has CDR1 KGHDR and CDR2 SFDVKD. V dropped 3 bases and J dropped 10; count of bases not matched to a gene: 8. The CDR3 length is 14 residues. The CDR3 protein is CATSDNLGTGRAFF. CDR3 DNA: TGTGCCACCAGTGATAATTTGGGGACAGGGAGAGCTTTCTTT.

The rearrangement joins TRBV10-1 to TRBJ1-1; 7 nucleotides match TRBD1. J lost 8 bases, V lost 6 bases, and 6 bases had no gene match. The CDR3 sequence is 12 residues long. Germline V gene sequence: CDR1 WNHNN, CDR2 SYGVQD (reference sequence). CDR3 residues: CASSAGQQEAFF. The CDR3 region has the DNA TGCGCCAGCAGCGCGGGACAGCAAGAAGCTTTCTTT.

This clone was detected a few times. The V call is TRBV11-3, the J call TRBJ2-1; 11 bases agree with TRBD2. This CDR3 has 16 residues. Germline V gene lookup returns CDR1 SGHNT and CDR2 YENEEA. Losses at the gene ends were 5 bases for V and 5 bases for J; bases not matched to a gene: 8. DNA of the CDR3: TGTGCCAGCAGCCCCCACTCTAGCGGGAGGAACAATGAGCAGTTCTTC. Translating it yields CASSPHSSGRNNEQFF.

CDR3 in DNA: TGTGCCAGCAGGCAAATGACAGGGTCTGGAAACACCATATATTTT. Translated: CASRQMTGSGNTIYF. The chain has TRBV5-5 and TRBJ1-3; 7 positions agree with TRBD1. Looked up from germline, CDR1 is SGHKS and CDR2 is YYEKEE (reference sequence). The V segment lost 5 bases and the J segment 1 base; nucleotides outside the gene matches: 6. There are 15 residues in the CDR3.

This chain uses TRBV5-1 with TRBJ2-7; TRBD2 aligns across 7 bases. Germline CDR1 reads SGHRS; CDR2 reads YFSETQ. V dropped 4 bases and J dropped 3; count of bases not matched to a gene: 4. The CDR3 sequence is 13 residues long. CDR3 DNA sequence: TGCGCCAGCAGCCCGGGGGGTTACTACGAGCAGTACTTC. This codes for CASSPGGYYEQYF.

V is TRBV28 and J is TRBJ2-7; 7 bases are shared with TRBD2. V was clipped by 5 bases and J by 7 bases; unmatched bases: 26. CDR3 length: 19 amino acids. Germline-derived CDR1 and CDR2 are MDHEN and SYDVKM. CDR3 region: CASSPRRLSGVLRGDEQYF. Written as DNA, the CDR3 is TGTGCCAGCAGTCCCCGCCGACTAAGCGGGGTCCTTAGGGGAGATGAGCAGTACTTC. Full variable domain (missing parts from reference TRBV28 and TRBJ2-7): DVKVTQSSRYLVKRTGEKVFLECVQDMDHENMFWYRQDPGLGLRLIYFSYDVKMKEKGDIPEGYSVSREKKERFSLILESASTNQTSMYLCASSPRRLSGVLRGDEQYFGPGTRLTVT.

Remarks on this clone: The same CDR3 is also encoded by other DNA sequences in this sample. The chain recombines TRBV13 with TRBJ2-7, with a tentative D call TRBD2 (6 bases). Trimming took off 5 bases at V and 3 bases at J, with 23 bases between the two ends. The CDR3 is 17 amino acids. Germline values: CDR1 PRHDT, CDR2 FYEKMQ (reference sequence). CDR3 in amino acids: CASSPPSPSGGSYEQYF. In DNA form, the CDR3 reads TGTGCCAGCAGCCCCCCTTCCCCTAGTGGGGGGAGCTACGAGCAGTACTTC.

This CDR3 is CASSSQFGQVNEKLFF. The CDR3 DNA sequence: TGTGCCAGCAGTTCGCAGTTCGGACAGGTTAATGAAAAACTGTTTTTT. The chain employs TRBV28 and TRBJ1-4, with 7 bases that match TRBD1. Per germline, CDR1 MDHEN and CDR2 SYDVKM. The V and J ends lost 4 bases and 4 bases, in that order; junction bases with no gene match: 9. The CDR3 length is 16 residues. Full variable domain (remainder filled in from reference TRBV28 and TRBJ1-4): DVKVTQSSRYLVKRTGEKVFLECVQDMDHENMFWYRQDPGLGLRLIYFSYDVKMKEKGDIPEGYSVSREKKERFSLILESASTNQTSMYLCASSSQFGQVNEKLFFGSGTQLSVL.

The J gene is TRBJ1-1, the V gene TRBV6-1, with 8 bases identical to TRBD1. Germline V lookup: CDR1 MNHNS, CDR2 SASEGT. The CDR3 runs to 17 residues. The V and J ends lost 2 bases and 2 bases, in that order; junction bases with no gene match: 10. CDR3 protein: CASSERSQGAVNTEAFF. The DNA for the CDR3 is TGTGCCAGCAGTGAACGATCTCAGGGGGCAGTTAACACTGAAGCTTTCTTT.